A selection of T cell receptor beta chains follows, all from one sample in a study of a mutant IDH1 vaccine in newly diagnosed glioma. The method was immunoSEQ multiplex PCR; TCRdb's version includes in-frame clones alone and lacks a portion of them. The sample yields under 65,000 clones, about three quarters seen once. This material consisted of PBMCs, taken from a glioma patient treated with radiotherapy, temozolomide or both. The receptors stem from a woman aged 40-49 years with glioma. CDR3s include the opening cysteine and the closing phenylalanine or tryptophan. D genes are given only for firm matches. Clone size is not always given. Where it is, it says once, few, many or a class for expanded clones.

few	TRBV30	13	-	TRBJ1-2	TGTGCCTGGACCCGGGACAATCGCCATGGCTACACCTTC	CAWTRDNRHGYTF
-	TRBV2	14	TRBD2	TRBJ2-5	TGTGCCAGCATCTCTCCTCAGGACCGGGACTACCAGTACTTC	CASISPQDRDYQYF
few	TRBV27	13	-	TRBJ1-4	TGTGCCAGTAGGGAGGGGGGCGCGGGGAAACTGTTTTTT	CASREGGAGKLFF
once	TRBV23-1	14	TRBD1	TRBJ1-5	TGCGCCAGCATCCCGGACAGGGGCAATCAGCCCCAGCATTTT	CASIPDRGNQPQHF
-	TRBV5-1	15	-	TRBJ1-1	TGCGCCAGCAGCTTGTTGTGGGCCGCGAACACTGAAGCTTTCTTT	CASSLLWAANTEAFF
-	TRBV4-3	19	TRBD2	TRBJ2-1	TGCGCCAGCAGCCAAGACCCCTTTCCGACTAGCGGGGGGGCGGGGGAGCAGTTCTTC	CASSQDPFPTSGGAGEQFF
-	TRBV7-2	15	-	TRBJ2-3	TGTGCCAGCAGATACACCGGGAGCGGTGGGGATACGCAGTATTTT	CASRYTGSGGDTQYF
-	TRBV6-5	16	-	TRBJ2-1	TGTGCCAGCAGTTACTCTGGGGGGGCCCCTTACAATGAGCAGTTCTTC	CASSYSGGAPYNEQFF
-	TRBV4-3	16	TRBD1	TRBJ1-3	TGCGCCAGCAGCCAAAACCCCGGGACAGTTGGAAACACCATATATTTT	CASSQNPGTVGNTIYF
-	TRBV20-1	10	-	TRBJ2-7	TGCAGTGCTTCCTTCTACGAGCAGTACTTC	CSASFYEQYF
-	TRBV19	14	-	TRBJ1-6	TGTGCCAGTAGTATAACCCGGTATAATTCACCCCTCCACTTT	CASSITRYNSPLHF
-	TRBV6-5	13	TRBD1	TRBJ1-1	TGTGCCAGCAGTTACTCGAGAAGGGGGCTAGCTTTCTTT	CASSYSRRGLAFF
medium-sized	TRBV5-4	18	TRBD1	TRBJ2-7	TGTGCCAGCACCCCGGAAGCTCCGGGACAGGGGGCTTCCTACGAGCAGTACTTC	CASTPEAPGQGASYEQYF
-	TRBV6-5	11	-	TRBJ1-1	TGTGCCAGCACCTCGTGGACTGAAGCTTTCTTT	CASTSWTEAFF
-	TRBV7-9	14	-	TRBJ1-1	TGTGCCAGCAGCCGCGGGGAGAGCCACACTGAAGCTTTCTTT	CASSRGESHTEAFF
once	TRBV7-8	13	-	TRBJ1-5	TGTGCCAGCAGCTTAGTAGAGGGACAGCCCCAGCATTTT	CASSLVEGQPQHF
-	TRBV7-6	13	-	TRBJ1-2	TGTGCCAGCAGCTTAGAAGGGAACTATGGCTACACCTTC	CASSLEGNYGYTF
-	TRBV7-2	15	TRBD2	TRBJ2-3	TGTGCCAGCACCTACCGGGGGGTGGACACAGATACGCAGTATTTT	CASTYRGVDTDTQYF
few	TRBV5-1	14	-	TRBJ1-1	TGCGCCAGCAGCTCCCTCAGTACGGACACTGAAGCTTTCTTT	CASSSLSTDTEAFF
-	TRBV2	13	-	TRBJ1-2	TGTGCCAGCAGTGAGGACGGCAACTATGGCTACACCTTC	CASSEDGNYGYTF
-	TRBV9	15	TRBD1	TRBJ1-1	TGTGCCAGCAGCGTAGAGGGGCTGGGGGACAGGGAAGCTTTCTTT	CASSVEGLGDREAFF
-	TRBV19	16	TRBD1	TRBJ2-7	TGTGCCAGTACCCCACGGACAGGGGGGACGGGATACGAGCAGTACTTC	CASTPRTGGTGYEQYF
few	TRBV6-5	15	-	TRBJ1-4	TGTGCCAGCAGACCCGCAGGGAGGGTAATTGAAAAACTGTTTTTT	CASRPAGRVIEKLFF
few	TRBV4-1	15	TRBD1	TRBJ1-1	TGCGCCAGCAGCCAAGAAACAGGGGAGAACACTGAAGCTTTCTTT	CASSQETGENTEAFF
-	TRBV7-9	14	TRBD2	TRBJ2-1	TGTGCCACCCCGGACGGGGGGAATATTGGTGAGCAGTTCTTC	CATPDGGNIGEQFF
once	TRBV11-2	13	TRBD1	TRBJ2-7	TGTGCCAGCAGCCCCCGACAGGGTTTCGAGCAGTACTTC	CASSPRQGFEQYF
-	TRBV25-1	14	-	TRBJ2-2	TGTGCCAGCAGTGAATCCGGGGACACCGGGGAGCTGTTTTTT	CASSESGDTGELFF
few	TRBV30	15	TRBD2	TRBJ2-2	TGTGCCTGGACCCTACTAGCGGGGGGGCCCGGGGAGCTGTTTTTT	CAWTLLAGGPGELFF
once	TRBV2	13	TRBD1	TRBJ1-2	TGTGCCAGCAGTGAAGGGGCAGGGGGTGGCTACACCTTC	CASSEGAGGGYTF
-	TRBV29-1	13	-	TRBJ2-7	TGCAGCGTTGCCCTGATAGGGGCCTACGAGCAGTACTTC	CSVALIGAYEQYF
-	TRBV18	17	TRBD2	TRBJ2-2	TGTGCCAGCTCACCCCCTCTGGCGGGGGGGCGGACCGGGGAGCTGTTTTTT	CASSPPLAGGRTGELFF
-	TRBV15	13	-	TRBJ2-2	TGTGCCACCAGCAGGGACGGCCGCGGGGAGCTGTTTTTT	CATSRDGRGELFF
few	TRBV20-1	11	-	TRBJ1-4	TGCAGTGCCTTCAGGGGCGAAAAACTGTTTTTT	CSAFRGEKLFF
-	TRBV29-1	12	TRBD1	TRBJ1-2	TGCAGCGTTGCGGACAGGGGGAATGGCTACACCTTC	CSVADRGNGYTF
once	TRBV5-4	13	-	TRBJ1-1	TGTGCCAGCAGCCGGGGTTTGAACACTGAAGCTTTCTTT	CASSRGLNTEAFF
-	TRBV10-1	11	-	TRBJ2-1	TGCGCCAGCAGTGCGGACACGGAGCAGTTCTTC	CASSADTEQFF
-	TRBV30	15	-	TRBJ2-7	TGTGCCTGGTCTAGGCTTGGGAAAGGACCCTACGAGCAGTACTTC	CAWSRLGKGPYEQYF
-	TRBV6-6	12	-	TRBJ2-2	TGTGCCAGCAGTTCGACTAGAGGGGAGCTGTTTTTT	CASSSTRGELFF
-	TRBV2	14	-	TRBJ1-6	TGTGCCAGCAGTGCACAGGGTTATAATTCACCCCTCCACTTT	CASSAQGYNSPLHF
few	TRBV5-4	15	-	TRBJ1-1	TGTGCCAGCAGCCGGTGGGCCGGAATGAACACTGAAGCTTTCTTT	CASSRWAGMNTEAFF
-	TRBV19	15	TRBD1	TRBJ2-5	TGTGCCAGTAGTATAGGGACAGGGGCTATCGAGACCCAGTACTTC	CASSIGTGAIETQYF
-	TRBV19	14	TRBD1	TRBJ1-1	TGTGCCAGTAGAAGGGACAGGGGGCGAATTGAAGCTTTCTTT	CASRRDRGRIEAFF
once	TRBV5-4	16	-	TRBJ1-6	TGTGCCAGCAGCGAGAAAGGGCAGGGGTATAATTCACCCCTCCACTTT	CASSEKGQGYNSPLHF
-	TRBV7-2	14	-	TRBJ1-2	TGTGCCAGCAGCTTAGACAGGGCGAACTATGGCTACACCTTC	CASSLDRANYGYTF
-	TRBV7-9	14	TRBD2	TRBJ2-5	TGTGCCAGCAGCCCCTCTAGCGGGGGCGAGACCCAGTACTTC	CASSPSSGGETQYF
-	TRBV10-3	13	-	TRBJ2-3	TGTGCCATGATGTCGGGGGCCGAAGATACGCAGTATTTT	CAMMSGAEDTQYF
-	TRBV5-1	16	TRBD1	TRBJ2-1	TGCGCCAGCAGCTGGGATTTGGGACAGGGGGCCGCTGAGCAGTTCTTC	CASSWDLGQGAAEQFF
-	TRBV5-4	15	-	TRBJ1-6	TGTGCCAGCAGCTTGGCTGGGGGCTATAATTCACCCCTCCACTTT	CASSLAGGYNSPLHF
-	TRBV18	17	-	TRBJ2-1	TGTGCCAGCTCACCCTCGACCTCGAGACTTATTTACAATGAGCAGTTCTTC	CASSPSTSRLIYNEQFF